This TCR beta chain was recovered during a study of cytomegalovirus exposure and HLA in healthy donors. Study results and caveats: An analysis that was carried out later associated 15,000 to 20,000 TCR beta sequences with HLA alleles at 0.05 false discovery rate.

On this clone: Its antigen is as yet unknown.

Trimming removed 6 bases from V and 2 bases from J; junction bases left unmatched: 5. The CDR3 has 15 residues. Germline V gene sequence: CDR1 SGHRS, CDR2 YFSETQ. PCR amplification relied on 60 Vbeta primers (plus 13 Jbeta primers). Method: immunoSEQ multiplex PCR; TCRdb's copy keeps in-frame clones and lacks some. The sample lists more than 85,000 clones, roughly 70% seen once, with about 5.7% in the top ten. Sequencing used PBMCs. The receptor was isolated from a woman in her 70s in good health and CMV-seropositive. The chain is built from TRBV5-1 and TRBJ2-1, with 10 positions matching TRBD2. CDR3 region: CASNRTSGPYNEQFF. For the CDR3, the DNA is TGCGCCAGCAACCGGACTAGCGGACCCTACAATGAGCAGTTCTTC.